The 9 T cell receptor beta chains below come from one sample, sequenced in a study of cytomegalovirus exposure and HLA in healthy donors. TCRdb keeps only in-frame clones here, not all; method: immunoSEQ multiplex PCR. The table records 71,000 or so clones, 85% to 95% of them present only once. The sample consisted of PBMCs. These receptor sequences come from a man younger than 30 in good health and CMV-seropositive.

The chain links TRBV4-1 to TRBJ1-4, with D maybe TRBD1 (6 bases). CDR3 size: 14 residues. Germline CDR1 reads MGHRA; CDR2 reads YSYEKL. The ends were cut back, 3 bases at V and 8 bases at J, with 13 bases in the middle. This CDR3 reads CASSQNRESEKLFF. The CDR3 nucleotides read TGCGCCAGCAGCCAGAACAGGGAAAGCGAAAAACTGTTTTTT.

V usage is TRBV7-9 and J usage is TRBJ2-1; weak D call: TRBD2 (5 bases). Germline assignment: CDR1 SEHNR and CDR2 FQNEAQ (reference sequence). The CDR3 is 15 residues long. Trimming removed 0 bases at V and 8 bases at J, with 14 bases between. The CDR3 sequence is CASSLAFGIEYEQFF. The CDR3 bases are TGTGCCAGCAGCTTAGCTTTCGGGATCGAGTATGAGCAGTTCTTC.

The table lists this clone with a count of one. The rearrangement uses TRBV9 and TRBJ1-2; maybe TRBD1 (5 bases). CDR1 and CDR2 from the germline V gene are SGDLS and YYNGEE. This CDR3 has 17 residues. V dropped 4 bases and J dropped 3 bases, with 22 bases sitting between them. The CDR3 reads CASSTLRGTGRYYGYTF. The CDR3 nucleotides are TGTGCCAGCAGCACCCTTAGGGGTACAGGCAGGTACTATGGCTACACCTTC.

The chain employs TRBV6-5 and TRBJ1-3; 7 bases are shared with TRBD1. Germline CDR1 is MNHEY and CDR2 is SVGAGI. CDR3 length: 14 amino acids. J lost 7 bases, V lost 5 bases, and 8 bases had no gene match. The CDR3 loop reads CASSETGATNTIYF. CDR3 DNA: TGTGCCAGCAGTGAAACAGGGGCGACGAACACCATATATTTT.

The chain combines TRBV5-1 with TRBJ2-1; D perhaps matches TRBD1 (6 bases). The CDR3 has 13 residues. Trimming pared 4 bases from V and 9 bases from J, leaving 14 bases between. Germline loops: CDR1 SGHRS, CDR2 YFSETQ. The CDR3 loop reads CASSVPQGGEQFF. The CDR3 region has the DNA TGCGCCAGCAGCGTACCACAGGGCGGTGAGCAGTTCTTC.

CDR3 amino acids: CASSKDGGYSGNTIYF. The CDR3 DNA reads TGTGCCAGCAGCAAAGACGGGGGGTACTCTGGAAACACCATATATTTT. This chain connects TRBV9 to TRBJ1-3; a possible D gene is TRBD1 (5 bases). Between the trimmed V and J ends, which lost 4 bases and 0 bases, there was a span of 14 bases. In germline, CDR1 is SGDLS, CDR2 YYNGEE. The CDR3 is 16 amino acids.

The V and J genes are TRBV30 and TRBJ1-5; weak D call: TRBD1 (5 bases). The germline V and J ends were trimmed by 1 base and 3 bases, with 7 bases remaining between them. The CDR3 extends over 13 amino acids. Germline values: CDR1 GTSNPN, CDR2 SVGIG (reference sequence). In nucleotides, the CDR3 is TGTGCCTGGAGTGCAGGGAACAATCAGCCCCAGCATTTT. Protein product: CAWSAGNNQPQHF. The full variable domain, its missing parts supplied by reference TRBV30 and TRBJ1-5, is SQTIHQWPATLVQPVGSPLSLECTVEGTSNPNLYWYRQAAGRGLQLLFYSVGIGQISSEVPQNLSASRPQDRQFILSSKKLLLSDSGFYLCAWSAGNNQPQHFGDGTRLSIL.

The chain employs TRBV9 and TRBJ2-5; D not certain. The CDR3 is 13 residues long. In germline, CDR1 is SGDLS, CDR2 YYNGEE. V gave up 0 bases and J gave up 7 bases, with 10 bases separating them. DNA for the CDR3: TGTGCCAGCAGCGTAGATCAGTCAGGGACCCAGTACTTC. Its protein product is CASSVDQSGTQYF.

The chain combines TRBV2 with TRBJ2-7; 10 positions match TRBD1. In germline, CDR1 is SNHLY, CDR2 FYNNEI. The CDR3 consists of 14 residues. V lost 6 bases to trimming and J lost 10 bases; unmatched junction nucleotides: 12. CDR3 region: CASSAGTGDIRQYF. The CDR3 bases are TGTGCCAGCAGCGCCGGGACAGGGGATATCCGTCAGTACTTC.